The source of this T cell receptor beta chain is a study of long-term antiretroviral therapy in people with HIV. General study points: HIV repertoires had narrower CDR3 length ranges than controls.

V lost 0 bases and J lost 2, with 11 bases in between. This CDR3 contains 15 residues. The V gene's germline CDR1 is LNHDA and CDR2 SQIVND (reference sequence). Version v3.0 of the immunoSEQ assay was performed at survey level. Sequencing used immunoSEQ multiplex PCR; TCRdb keeps in-frame clones, though not all of them. The data show around 26,000 clones, approximately 86% seen once. On this clone itself: Its cognate antigen is unknown.

This receptor was identified in a middle-aged man with HIV. The material sequenced was unsorted PBMCs, taken more than 2.6 years after starting antiretroviral therapy. The chain employs TRBV19 and TRBJ2-7; D gene ambiguous. The CDR3 DNA sequence: TGTGCCAGTAGTATAGATGGAAGCACAGCCTACGAGCAGTACTTC. Its translation is CASSIDGSTAYEQYF.